This T cell receptor (beta chain) appears in the sequencing data of a study of T cell changes during pregnancy in multiple sclerosis. Measured with immunoSEQ multiplex PCR; TCRdb has only the in-frame clones, and not every one. The sample lists more than 100,000 clones, approximately 90% seen once, with about 0.88% in the top ten. Germline V gene sequence: CDR1 MNHNY, CDR2 SVGAGI (reference sequence). The CDR3 has 14 residues. Germline trimming cut 6 bases from V and 1 base from J; bases unmatched to any gene: 4. The rearrangement joins TRBV6-6 to TRBJ2-7, with TRBD1 matching over 9 bases. The sample here was peripheral blood, taken after pregnancy. The clonotype originates from a female donor with multiple sclerosis, enrolled in a pregnancy study. The CDR3 nucleotides are TGTGCCAGCAGGCCCGGGACAGGGTCCTACGAGCAGTACTTC. Its protein is CASRPGTGSYEQYF.